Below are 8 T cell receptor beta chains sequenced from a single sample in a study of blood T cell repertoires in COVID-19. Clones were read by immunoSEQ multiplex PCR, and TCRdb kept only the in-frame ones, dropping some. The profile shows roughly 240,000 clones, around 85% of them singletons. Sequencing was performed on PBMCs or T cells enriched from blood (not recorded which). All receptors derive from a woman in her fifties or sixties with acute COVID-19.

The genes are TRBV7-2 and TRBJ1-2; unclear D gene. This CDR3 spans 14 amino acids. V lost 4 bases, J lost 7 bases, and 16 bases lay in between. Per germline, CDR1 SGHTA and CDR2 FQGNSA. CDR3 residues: CASSSEIDRSGYTF. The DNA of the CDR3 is TGTGCCAGCAGCTCGGAGATTGATCGGAGTGGCTACACCTTC.

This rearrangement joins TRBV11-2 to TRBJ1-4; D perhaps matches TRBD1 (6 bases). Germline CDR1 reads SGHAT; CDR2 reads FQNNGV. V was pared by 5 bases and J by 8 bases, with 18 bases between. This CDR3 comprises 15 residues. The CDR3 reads CASSPGGQGNEKLFF. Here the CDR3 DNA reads TGTGCCAGCAGCCCCGGGGGGCAGGGAAACGAAAAACTGTTTTTT.

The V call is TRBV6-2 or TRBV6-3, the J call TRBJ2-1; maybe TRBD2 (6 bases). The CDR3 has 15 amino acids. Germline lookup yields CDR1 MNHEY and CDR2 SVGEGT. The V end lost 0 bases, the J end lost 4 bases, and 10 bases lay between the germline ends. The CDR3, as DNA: TGTGCCAGCAGTTACTCTAGCGGTATATACAATGAGCAGTTCTTC. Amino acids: CASSYSSGIYNEQFF.

This CDR3 reads CASSYSRIPNQPQHF. CDR3 sequence (DNA): TGTGCCAGCAGTTACTCGCGCATCCCCAATCAGCCCCAGCATTTT. This chain uses TRBV6-5 with TRBJ1-5; no firm D call. V was cut by 0 bases and J by 3 bases, with 9 bases left in between. The CDR3 is 15 amino acids. In germline, CDR1 is MNHEY, CDR2 SVGAGI.

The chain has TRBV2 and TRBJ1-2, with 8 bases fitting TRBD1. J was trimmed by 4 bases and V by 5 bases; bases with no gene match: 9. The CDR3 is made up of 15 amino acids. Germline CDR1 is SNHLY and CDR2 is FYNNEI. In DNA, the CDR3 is TGTGCCAGCAGTAATCAGCTGACAGGGGCCTATGGCTACACCTTC. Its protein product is CASSNQLTGAYGYTF. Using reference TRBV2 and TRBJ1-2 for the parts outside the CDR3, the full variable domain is EPEVTQTPSHQVTQMGQEVILRCVPISNHLYFYWYRQILGQKVEFLVSFYNNEISEKSEIFDDQFSVERPDGSNFTLKIRSTKLEDSAMYFCASSNQLTGAYGYTFGSGTRLTVV.

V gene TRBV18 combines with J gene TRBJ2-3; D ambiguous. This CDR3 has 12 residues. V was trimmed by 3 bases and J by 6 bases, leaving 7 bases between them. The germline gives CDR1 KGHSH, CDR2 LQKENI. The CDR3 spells CASSPREDTQYF. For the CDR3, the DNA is TGTGCCAGCTCACCCCGAGAGGATACGCAGTATTTT.

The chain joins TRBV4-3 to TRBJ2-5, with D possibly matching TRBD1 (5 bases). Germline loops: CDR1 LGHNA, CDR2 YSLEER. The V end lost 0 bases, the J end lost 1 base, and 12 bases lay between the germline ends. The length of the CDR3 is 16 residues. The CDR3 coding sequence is TGCGCCAGCAGCCAAGATCCTTACAGGCCCCAAGAGACCCAGTACTTC. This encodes CASSQDPYRPQETQYF.

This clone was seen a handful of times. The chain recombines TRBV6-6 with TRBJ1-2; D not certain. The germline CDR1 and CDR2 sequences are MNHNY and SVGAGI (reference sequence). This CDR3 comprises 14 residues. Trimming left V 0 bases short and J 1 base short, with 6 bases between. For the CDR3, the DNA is TGTGCCAGCAGTTACTCGGAGTTTAACTATGGCTACACCTTC. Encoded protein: CASSYSEFNYGYTF.